This TCR beta chain was recorded in a study of blood T cell repertoires in COVID-19. Clones were sequenced by immunoSEQ multiplex PCR, and TCRdb holds only the in-frame ones, with some missing. The data contain about 200,000 clones, about nine tenths of them singletons. Membership in each cohort depended on participant-reported clinical history. The CDR3 sequence is 13 residues long. The V end lost 4 bases, the J end lost 2 bases, and 12 bases lay between the germline ends. The germline gives CDR1 GTSNPN, CDR2 SVGIG (reference sequence). The receptor's source is a woman under 40 with acute COVID-19. The sample comprised PBMCs or T cells enriched from blood (not recorded which). The chain has TRBV30 and TRBJ2-7; maybe TRBD1 (6 bases). CDR3 loop: CAWIQDSAYEQYF. The CDR3 nucleotides are TGTGCCTGGATCCAGGACAGTGCCTACGAGCAGTACTTC.